This TCR beta chain derives from a study of T cell repertoires in cytomegalovirus infection. Across the whole study: Selection of CMV epitopes for the study included recently identified HLA-C-restricted and well-studied HLA-B-restricted ones. CMV infection plus the matching HLA type was flagged by public TCR beta signatures.

TCRdb reanalysed the reads using MiXCR and keeps one entry per CDR3 protein. Among about a million distinct CDR3 sequences listed, 31% were seen once. This CDR3 has 15 amino acids. V dropped 9 bases and J dropped 9; count of bases not matched to a gene: 17. Germline CDR1 reads LNHDA; CDR2 reads SQIVND (reference sequence). This clonotype was detected only a few times. As yet, its antigen is unknown. Overall study results and limits: HLA-C-restricted TCR beta clonotypes specific for CMV led the ex vivo response. Summed public TCR beta family frequency identified CMV carriers bearing the relevant HLA.

V usage is TRBV19 and J usage is TRBJ2-1, with 7 bases fitting TRBD1. This TCR came from a human donor in good health (CMV status not recorded). Some clones in this sample may be carry-over from other donors' samples. The sample in question was cultured CD8+ T cells from PBMCs, obtained from culture after CMV antigen stimulation. CDR3 nucleotides: TGTGCCAGCGGTTCCGGGACAGTCTTCTTCAGTGAGCAGTTCTTC. It yields the protein CASGSGTVFFSEQFF.